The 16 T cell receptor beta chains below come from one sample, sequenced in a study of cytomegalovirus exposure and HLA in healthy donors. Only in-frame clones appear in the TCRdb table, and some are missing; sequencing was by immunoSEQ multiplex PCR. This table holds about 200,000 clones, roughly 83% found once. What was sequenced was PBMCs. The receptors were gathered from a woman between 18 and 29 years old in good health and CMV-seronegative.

CDR3 bases: TGTGCCAGCAGCGCCACAGGGGCGAACACTGAAGCTTTCTTT. Translation gives CASSATGANTEAFF. The chain is built from TRBV9 and TRBJ1-1; 7 bases fit TRBD1. Per germline, CDR1 SGDLS and CDR2 YYNGEE. J was trimmed by 1 base and V by 3 bases; bases with no gene match: 3. The CDR3 consists of 14 residues.

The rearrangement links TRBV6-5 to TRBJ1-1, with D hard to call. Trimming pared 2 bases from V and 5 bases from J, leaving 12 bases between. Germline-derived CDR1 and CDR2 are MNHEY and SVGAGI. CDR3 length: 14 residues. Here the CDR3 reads CASSYKGQETEAFF. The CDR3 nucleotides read TGTGCCAGCAGTTACAAGGGTCAAGAGACTGAAGCTTTCTTT.

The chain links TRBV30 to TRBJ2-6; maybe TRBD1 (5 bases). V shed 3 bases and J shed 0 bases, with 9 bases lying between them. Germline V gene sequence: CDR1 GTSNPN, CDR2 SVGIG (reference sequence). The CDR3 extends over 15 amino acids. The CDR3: CAWSHRHSGANVLTF. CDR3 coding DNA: TGTGCCTGGAGCCACAGGCACTCTGGGGCCAACGTCCTGACTTTC. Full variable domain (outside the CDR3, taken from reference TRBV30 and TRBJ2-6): SQTIHQWPATLVQPVGSPLSLECTVEGTSNPNLYWYRQAAGRGLQLLFYSVGIGQISSEVPQNLSASRPQDRQFILSSKKLLLSDSGFYLCAWSHRHSGANVLTFGAGSRLTVL.

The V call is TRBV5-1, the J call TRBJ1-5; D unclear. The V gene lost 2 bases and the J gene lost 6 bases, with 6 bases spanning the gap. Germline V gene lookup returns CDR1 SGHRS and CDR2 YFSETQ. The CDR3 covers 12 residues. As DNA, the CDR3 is TGCGCCAGCAGCTTCGAAAGTCAGCCCCAGCATTTT. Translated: CASSFESQPQHF. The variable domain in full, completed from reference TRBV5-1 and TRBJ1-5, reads KAGVTQTPRYLIKTRGQQVTLSCSPISGHRSVSWYQQTPGQGLQFLFEYFSETQRNKGNFPGRFSGRQFSNSRSEMNVSTLELGDSALYLCASSFESQPQHFGDGTRLSIL.

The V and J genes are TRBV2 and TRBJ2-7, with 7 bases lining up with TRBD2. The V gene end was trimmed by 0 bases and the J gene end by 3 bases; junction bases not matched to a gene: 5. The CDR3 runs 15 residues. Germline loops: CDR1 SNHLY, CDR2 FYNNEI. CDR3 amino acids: CASSEALRTSYEQYF. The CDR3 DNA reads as TGTGCCAGCAGTGAAGCGCTGAGGACTAGCTACGAGCAGTACTTC.

CDR3 in DNA: TGTGCCAGCAGTGCGACCTGGGGCCCGGGTTGGCATTTT. Amino acid sequence: CASSATWGPGWHF. The chain is built from TRBV28 and TRBJ1-5; possible D gene TRBD1, 5 bases. V shed 5 bases and J shed 15 bases, with 20 bases lying between them. The CDR3 consists of 13 residues. Germline-derived CDR1 and CDR2 are MDHEN and SYDVKM.

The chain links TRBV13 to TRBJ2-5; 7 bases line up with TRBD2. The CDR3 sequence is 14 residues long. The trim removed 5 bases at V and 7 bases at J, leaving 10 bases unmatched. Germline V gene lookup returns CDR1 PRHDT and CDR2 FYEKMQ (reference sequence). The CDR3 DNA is TGTGCCAGCAGCGCCGCGGGGAGGGGTGTGACCCAGTACTTC. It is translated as CASSAAGRGVTQYF.

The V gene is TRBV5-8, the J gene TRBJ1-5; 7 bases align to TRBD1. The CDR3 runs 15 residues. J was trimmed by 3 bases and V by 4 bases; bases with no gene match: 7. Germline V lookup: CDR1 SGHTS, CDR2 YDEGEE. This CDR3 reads CASSHGQVNNQPQHF. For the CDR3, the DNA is TGTGCCAGCAGCCACGGACAGGTTAACAATCAGCCCCAGCATTTT.

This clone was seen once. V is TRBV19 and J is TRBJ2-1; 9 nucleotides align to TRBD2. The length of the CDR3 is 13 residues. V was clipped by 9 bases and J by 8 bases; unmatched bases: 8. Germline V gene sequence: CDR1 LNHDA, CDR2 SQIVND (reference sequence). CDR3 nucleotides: TGTGCCAGCGGGGGACTAGCTAACTATGAGCAGTTCTTC. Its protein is CASGGLANYEQFF.

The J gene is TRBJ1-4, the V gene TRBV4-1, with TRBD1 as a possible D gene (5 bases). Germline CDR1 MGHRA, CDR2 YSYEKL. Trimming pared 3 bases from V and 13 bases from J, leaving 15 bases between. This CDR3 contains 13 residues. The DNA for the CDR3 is TGCGCCAGCAGCCAGGGGGTTGGAGGTACACTGTTTTTT. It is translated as CASSQGVGGTLFF.

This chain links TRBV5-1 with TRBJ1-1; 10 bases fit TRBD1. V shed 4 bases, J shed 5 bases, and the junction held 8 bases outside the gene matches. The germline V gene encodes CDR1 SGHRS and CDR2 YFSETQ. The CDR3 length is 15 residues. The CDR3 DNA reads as TGCGCCAGCAGCCGGACAGGGGGGGAGAGGACTGAAGCTTTCTTT. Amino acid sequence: CASSRTGGERTEAFF.

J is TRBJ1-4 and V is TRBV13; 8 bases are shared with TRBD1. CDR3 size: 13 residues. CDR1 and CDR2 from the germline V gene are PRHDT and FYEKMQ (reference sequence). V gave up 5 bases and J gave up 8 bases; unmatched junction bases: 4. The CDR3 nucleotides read TGTGCCAGCAGCCGGACAGGGACAGAAAAACTGTTTTTT. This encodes CASSRTGTEKLFF.

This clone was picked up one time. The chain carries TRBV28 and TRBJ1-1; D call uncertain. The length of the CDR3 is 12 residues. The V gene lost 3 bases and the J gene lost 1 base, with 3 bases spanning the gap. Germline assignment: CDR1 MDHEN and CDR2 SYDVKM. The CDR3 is CASSFQNTEAFF. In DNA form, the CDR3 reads TGTGCCAGCAGTTTTCAGAACACTGAAGCTTTCTTT.

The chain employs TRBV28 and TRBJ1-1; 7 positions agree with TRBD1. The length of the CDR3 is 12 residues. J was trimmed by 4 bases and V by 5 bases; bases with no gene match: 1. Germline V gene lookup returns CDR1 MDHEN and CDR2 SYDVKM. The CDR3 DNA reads TGTGCCAGCAGTGAGGGGGCCACTGAAGCTTTCTTT. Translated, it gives CASSEGATEAFF.

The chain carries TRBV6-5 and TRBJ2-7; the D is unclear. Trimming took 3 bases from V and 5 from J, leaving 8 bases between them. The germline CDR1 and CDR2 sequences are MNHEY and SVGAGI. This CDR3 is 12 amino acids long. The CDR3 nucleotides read TGTGCCAGCAGTTATCGAACCCACGAGCAGTACTTC. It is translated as CASSYRTHEQYF.

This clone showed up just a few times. CDR3 nucleotide sequence: TGTGCCAGCAGCAGTAGAACCGGGACAGGGAATAATTCACCCCTCCACTTT. Its protein product is CASSSRTGTGNNSPLHF. This sequence joins TRBV7-6 and TRBJ1-6; TRBD1 matches 9 bases. The V segment lost 5 bases and the J segment 5 bases; nucleotides outside the gene matches: 10. CDR1 and CDR2 (germline): SGHVS, FNYEAQ. The CDR3 is 17 residues long. The full variable domain, its missing parts supplied by reference TRBV7-6 and TRBJ1-6, is GAGVSQSPRYKVTKRGQDVALRCDPISGHVSLYWYRQALGQGPEFLTYFNYEAQQDKSGLPNDRFSAERPEGSISTLTIQRTEQRDSAMYRCASSSRTGTGNNSPLHFGNGTRLTVT.